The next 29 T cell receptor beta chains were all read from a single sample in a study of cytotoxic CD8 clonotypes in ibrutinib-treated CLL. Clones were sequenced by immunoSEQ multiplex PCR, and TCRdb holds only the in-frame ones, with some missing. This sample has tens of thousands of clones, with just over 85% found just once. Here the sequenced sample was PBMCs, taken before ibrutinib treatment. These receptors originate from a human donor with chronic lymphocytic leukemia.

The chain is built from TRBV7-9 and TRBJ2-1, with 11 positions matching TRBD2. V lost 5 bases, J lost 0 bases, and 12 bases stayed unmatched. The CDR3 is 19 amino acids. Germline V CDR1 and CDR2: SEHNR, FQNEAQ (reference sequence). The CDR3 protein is CASSPRGLAVMSSYNEQFF. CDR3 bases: TGTGCCAGCAGCCCGCGGGGACTAGCGGTCATGAGCTCCTACAATGAGCAGTTCTTC.

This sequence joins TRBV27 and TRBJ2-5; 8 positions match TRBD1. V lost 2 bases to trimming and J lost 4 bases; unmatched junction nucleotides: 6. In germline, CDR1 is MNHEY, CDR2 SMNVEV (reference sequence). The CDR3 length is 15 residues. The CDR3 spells CASSLNPTGGETQYF. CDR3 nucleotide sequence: TGTGCCAGCAGTTTAAACCCCACAGGGGGAGAGACCCAGTACTTC.

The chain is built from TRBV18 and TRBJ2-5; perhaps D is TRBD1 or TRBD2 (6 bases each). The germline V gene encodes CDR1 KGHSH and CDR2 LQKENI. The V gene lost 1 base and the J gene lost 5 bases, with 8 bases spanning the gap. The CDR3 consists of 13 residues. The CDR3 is CASSPQGGETQYF. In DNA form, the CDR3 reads TGTGCCAGCTCACCACAGGGGGGCGAGACCCAGTACTTC.

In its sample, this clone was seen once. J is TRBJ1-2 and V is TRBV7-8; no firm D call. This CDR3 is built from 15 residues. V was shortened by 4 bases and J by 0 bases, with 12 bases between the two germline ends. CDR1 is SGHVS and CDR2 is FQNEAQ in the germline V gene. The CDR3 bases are TGTGCCAGCAGCTATTTGACAAGCCCTAACTATGGCTACACCTTC. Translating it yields CASSYLTSPNYGYTF.

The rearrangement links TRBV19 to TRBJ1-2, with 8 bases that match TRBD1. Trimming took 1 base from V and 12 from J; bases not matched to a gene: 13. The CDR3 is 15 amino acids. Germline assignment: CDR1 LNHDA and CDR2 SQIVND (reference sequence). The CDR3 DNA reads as TGTGCCAGTAGTATAGGGCGGGACAGGCCCGCTTATCACACCTTC. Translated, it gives CASSIGRDRPAYHTF.

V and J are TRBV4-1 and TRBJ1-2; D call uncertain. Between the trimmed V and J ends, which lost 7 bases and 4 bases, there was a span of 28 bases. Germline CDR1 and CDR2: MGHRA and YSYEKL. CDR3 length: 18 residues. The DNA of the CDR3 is TGCGCCAGCACCGACAACCCACGAGGTACAGCCCCCTCCTATGGCTACACCTTC. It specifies CASTDNPRGTAPSYGYTF.

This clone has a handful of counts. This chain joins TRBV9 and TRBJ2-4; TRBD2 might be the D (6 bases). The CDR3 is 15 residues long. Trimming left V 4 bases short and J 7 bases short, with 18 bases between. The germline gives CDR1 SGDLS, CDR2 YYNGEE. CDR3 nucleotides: TGTGCCAGCAGCTCACTGGGGGACTTAGGGAACATTCAGTACTTC. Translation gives CASSSLGDLGNIQYF.

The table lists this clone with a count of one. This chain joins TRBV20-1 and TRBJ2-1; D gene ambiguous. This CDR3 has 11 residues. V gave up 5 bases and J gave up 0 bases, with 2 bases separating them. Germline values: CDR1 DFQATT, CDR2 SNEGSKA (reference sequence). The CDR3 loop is CSALSYNEQFF. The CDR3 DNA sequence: TGCAGTGCTCTCTCCTACAATGAGCAGTTCTTC.

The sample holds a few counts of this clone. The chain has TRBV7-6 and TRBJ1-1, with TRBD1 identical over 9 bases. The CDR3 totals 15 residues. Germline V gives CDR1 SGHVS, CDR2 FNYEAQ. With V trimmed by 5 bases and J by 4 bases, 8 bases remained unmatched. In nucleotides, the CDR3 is TGTGCCAGCAGCGTCACAGGGGGCTTTGGCACTGAAGCTTTCTTT. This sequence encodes CASSVTGGFGTEAFF.

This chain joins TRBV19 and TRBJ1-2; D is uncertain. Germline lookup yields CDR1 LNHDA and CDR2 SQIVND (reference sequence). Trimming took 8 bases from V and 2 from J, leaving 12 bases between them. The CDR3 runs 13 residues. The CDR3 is CASFLGTNYGYTF. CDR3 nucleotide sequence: TGTGCCAGTTTTCTGGGAACCAACTATGGCTACACCTTC.

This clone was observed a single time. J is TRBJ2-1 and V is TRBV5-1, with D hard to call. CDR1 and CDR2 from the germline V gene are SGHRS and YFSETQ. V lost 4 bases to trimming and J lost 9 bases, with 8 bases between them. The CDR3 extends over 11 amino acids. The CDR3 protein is CASSQAVEQFF. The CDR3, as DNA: TGCGCCAGCAGCCAGGCGGTTGAGCAGTTCTTC.

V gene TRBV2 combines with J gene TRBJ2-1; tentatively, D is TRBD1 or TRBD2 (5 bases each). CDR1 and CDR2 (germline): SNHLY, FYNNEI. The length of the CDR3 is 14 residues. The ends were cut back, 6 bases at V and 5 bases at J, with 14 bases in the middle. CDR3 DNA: TGTGCCAGCAGGGGGACCCTCGCCGACAATGAGCAGTTCTTC. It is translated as CASRGTLADNEQFF.

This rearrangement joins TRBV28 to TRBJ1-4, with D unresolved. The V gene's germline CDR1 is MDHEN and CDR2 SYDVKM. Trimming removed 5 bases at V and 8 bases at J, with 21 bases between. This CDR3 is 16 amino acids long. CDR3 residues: CASSPTLMGSREKLFF. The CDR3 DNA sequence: TGTGCCAGCAGTCCCACCTTGATGGGATCTCGGGAAAAACTGTTTTTT.

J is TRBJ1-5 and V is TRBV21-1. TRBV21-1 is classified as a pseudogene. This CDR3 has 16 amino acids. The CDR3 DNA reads TGTGCCAGCAGCAACGGCACTCACGGAGGAAATCAGCCCCAGCATTTT. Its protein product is CASSNGTHGGNQPQHF.

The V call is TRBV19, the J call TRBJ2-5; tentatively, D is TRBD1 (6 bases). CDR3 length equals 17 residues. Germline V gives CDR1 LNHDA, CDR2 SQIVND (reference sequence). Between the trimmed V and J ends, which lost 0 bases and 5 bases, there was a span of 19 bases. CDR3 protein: CASSIDGRTGKGETQYF. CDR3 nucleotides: TGTGCCAGTAGTATAGATGGAAGAACAGGGAAGGGGGAGACCCAGTACTTC.

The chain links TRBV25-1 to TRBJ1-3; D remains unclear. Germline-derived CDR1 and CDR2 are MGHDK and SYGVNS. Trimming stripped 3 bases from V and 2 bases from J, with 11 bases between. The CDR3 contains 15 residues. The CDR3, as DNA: TGTGCCAGCAGTGATCGCGGCGGACCTGGAAACACCATATATTTT. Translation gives CASSDRGGPGNTIYF.

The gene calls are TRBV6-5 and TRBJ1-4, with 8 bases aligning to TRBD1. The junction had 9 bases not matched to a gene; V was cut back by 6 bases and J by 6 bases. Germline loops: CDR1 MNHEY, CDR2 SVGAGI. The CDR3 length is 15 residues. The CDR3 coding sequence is TGTGCCAGCAGGGATAGACAGGGGATAGATGAAAAACTGTTTTTT. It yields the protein CASRDRQGIDEKLFF.

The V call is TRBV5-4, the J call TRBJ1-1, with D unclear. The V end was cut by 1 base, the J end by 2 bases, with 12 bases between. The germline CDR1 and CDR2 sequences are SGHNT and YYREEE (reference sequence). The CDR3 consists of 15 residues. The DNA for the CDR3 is TGTGCCAGCAGCTTGCCTTCCGGGATAAACACTGAAGCTTTCTTT. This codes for CASSLPSGINTEAFF.

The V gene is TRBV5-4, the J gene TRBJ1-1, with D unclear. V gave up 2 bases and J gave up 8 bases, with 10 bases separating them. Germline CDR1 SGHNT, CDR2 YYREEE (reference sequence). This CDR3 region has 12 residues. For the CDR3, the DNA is TGTGCCAGCAGCTTTGGGGAATCAGAAGCTTTCTTT. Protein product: CASSFGESEAFF.

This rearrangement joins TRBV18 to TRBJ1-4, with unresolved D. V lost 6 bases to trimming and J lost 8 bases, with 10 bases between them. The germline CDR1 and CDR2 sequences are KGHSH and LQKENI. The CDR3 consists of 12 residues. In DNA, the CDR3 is TGTGCCAGCTCTCCGGGCCGGGAAAAACTGTTTTTT. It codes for CASSPGREKLFF. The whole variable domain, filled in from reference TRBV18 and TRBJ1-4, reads NAGVMQNPRHLVRRRGQEARLRCSPMKGHSHVYWYRQLPEEGLKFMVYLQKENIIDESGMPKERFSAEFPKEGPSILRIQQVVRGDSAAYFCASSPGREKLFFGSGTQLSVL.

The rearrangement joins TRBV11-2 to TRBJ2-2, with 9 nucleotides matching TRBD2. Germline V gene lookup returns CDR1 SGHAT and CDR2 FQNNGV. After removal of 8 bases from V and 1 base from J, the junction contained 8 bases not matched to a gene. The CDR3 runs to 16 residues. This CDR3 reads CASGPATSGNTGELFF. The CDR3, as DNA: TGTGCCAGCGGACCCGCGACTAGCGGGAACACCGGGGAGCTGTTTTTT.

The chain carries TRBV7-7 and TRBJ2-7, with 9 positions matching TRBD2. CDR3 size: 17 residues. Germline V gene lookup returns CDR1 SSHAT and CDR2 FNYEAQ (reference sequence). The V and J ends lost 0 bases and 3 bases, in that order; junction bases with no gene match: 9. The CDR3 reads CASSLAPSGRRIYEQYF. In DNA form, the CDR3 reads TGTGCCAGCAGCTTAGCCCCCAGCGGGAGGCGTATCTACGAGCAGTACTTC.

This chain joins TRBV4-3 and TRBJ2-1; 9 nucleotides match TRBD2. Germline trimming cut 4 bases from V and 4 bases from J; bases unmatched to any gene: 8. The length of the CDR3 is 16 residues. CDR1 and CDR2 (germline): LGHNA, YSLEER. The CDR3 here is CASSRLPGLAYNEQFF. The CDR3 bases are TGCGCCAGCAGCCGTCTTCCGGGACTAGCTTACAATGAGCAGTTCTTC.

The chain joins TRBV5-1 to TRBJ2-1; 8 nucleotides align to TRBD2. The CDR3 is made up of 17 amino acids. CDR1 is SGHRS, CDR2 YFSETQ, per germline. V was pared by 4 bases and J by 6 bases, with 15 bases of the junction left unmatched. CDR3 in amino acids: CASSPTAGTRFGNEQFF. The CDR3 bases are TGCGCCAGCAGCCCGACGGCCGGGACTAGATTCGGCAATGAGCAGTTCTTC. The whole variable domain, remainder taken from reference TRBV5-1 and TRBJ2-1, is KAGVTQTPRYLIKTRGQQVTLSCSPISGHRSVSWYQQTPGQGLQFLFEYFSETQRNKGNFPGRFSGRQFSNSRSEMNVSTLELGDSALYLCASSPTAGTRFGNEQFFGPGTRLTVL.

CDR3 region: CASSLALAGGSGELFF. CDR3 in DNA: TGTGCCAGCAGCTTAGCGCTAGCGGGAGGCTCCGGGGAGCTGTTTTTT. The V and J genes are TRBV11-3 and TRBJ2-2; TRBD2 matches at 11 bases. Per the germline V gene, CDR1 is SGHNT and CDR2 is YENEEA. CDR3 length equals 16 residues. V was clipped by 1 base and J by 6 bases; unmatched bases: 4. Looking up the rest from reference TRBV11-3 and TRBJ2-2 gives the full variable domain: EAGVVQSPRYKIIEKKQPVAFWCNPISGHNTLYWYLQNLGQGPELLIRYENEEAVDDSQLPKDRFSAERLKGVDSTLKIQPAELGDSAVYLCASSLALAGGSGELFFGEGSRLTVL.

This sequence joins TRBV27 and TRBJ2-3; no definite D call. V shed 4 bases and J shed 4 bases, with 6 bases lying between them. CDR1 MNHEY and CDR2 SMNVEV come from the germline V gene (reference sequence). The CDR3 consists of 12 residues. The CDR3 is CASSSGPDTQYF. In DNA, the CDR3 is TGTGCCAGCAGTTCGGGCCCAGATACGCAGTATTTT.

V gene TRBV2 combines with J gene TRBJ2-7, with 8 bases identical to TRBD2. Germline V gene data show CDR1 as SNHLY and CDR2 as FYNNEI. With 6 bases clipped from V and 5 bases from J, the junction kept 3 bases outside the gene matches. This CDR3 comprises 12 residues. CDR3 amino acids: CASRREGHEQYF. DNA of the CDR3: TGTGCCAGCAGACGGGAGGGCCACGAGCAGTACTTC.

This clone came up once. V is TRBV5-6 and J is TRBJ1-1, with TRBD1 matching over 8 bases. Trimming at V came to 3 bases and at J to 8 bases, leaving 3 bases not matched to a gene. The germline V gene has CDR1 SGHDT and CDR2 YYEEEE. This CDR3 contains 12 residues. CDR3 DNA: TGTGCCAGCAGCTCAGGGGGCCCGGAAGCTTTCTTT. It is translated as CASSSGGPEAFF.

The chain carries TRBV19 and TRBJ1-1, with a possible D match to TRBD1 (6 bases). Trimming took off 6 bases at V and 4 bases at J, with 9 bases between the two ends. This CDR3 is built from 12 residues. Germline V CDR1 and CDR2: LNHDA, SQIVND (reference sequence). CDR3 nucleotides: TGTGCCAGTAGCCGGGGGGCCACTGAAGCTTTCTTT. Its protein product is CASSRGATEAFF.